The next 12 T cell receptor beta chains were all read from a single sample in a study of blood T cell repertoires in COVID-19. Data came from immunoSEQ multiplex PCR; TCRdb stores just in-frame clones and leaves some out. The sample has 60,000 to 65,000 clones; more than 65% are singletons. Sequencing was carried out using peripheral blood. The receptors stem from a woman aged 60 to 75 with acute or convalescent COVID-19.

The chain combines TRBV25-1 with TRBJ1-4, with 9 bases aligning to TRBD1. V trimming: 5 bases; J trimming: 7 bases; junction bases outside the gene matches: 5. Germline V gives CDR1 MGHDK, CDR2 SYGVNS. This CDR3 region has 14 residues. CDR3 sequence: CASSSTGGGEKLFF. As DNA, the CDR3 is TGTGCCAGCAGTTCTACAGGGGGCGGTGAAAAACTGTTTTTT.

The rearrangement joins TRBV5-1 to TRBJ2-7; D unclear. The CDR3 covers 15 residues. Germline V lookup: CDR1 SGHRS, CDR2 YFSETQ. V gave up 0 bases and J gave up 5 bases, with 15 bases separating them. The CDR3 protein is CASSLAGVSTDEQYF. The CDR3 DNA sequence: TGCGCCAGCAGCTTGGCTGGAGTTTCGACGGACGAGCAGTACTTC.

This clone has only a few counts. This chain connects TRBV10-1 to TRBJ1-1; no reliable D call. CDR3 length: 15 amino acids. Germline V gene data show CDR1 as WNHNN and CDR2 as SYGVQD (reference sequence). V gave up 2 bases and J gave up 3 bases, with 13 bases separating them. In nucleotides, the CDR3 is TGCGCCAGCAGTGAGCTTCTAGGCCGGGACACTGAAGCTTTCTTT. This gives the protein CASSELLGRDTEAFF.

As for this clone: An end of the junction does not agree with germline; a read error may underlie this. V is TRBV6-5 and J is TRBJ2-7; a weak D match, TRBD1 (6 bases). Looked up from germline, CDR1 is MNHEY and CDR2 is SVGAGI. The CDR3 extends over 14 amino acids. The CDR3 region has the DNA TGTGCCAGCAGTCACTCAGGGGTAAGCTACGAGCAGTACTTC. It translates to CASSHSGVSYEQYF.

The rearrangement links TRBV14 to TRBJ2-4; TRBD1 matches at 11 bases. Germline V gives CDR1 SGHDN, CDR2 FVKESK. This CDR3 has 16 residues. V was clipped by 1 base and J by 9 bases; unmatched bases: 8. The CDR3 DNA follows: TGTGCCAGCAGCCAAGTGTGGGACAGGGGGAGAAGCATTCAGTACTTC. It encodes CASSQVWDRGRSIQYF.

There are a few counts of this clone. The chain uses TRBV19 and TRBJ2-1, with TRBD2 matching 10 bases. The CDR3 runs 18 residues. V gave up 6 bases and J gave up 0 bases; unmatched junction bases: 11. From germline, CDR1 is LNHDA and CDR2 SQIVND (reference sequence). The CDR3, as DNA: TGTGCCAGTAGCGTCTCTAGCGGGGGAAAGAGCTCCTACAATGAGCAGTTCTTC. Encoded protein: CASSVSSGGKSSYNEQFF. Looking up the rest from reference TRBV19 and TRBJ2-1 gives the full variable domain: DGGITQSPKYLFRKEGQNVTLSCEQNLNHDAMYWYRQDPGQGLRLIYYSQIVNDFQKGDIAEGYSVSREKKESFPLTVTSAQKNPTAFYLCASSVSSGGKSSYNEQFFGPGTRLTVL.

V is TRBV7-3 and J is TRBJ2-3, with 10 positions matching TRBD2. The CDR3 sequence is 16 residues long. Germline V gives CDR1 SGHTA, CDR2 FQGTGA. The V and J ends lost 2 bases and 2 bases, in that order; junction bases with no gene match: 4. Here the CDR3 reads CASSLLAGASTDTQYF. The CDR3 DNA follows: TGTGCCAGCAGCTTACTAGCGGGGGCCTCCACAGATACGCAGTATTTT.

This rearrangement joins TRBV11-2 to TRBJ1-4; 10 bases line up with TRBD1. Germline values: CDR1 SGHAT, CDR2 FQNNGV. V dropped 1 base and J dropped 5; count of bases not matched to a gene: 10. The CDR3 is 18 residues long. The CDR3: CASSLGGDRGLWNEKLFF. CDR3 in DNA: TGTGCCAGCAGCTTAGGAGGAGACAGGGGGCTATGGAATGAAAAACTGTTTTTT.

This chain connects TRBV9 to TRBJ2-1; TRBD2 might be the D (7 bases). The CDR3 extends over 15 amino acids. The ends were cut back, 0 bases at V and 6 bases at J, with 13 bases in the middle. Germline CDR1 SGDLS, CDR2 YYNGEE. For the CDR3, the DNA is TGTGCCAGCAGCGTAGCTCGGGGGGCCGGCAATGAGCAGTTCTTC. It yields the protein CASSVARGAGNEQFF.

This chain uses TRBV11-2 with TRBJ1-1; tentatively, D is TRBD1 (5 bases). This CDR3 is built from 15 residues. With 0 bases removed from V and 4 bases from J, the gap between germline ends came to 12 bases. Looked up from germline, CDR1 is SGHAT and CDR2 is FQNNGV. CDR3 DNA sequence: TGTGCCAGCAGCTTAGAGGCAGGGTCGGGCACTGAAGCTTTCTTT. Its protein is CASSLEAGSGTEAFF.

The CDR3 is CASSPLAGEGYTF. CDR3 bases: TGTGCCAGCTCACCACTCGCAGGGGAGGGCTACACCTTC. This chain uses TRBV18 with TRBJ1-2, with D perhaps TRBD1 (6 bases). Germline CDR1 KGHSH, CDR2 LQKENI. The CDR3 runs 13 residues. V lost 1 base to trimming and J lost 8 bases, with 11 bases between them. Filled out from reference TRBV18 and TRBJ1-2, the complete variable domain reads NAGVMQNPRHLVRRRGQEARLRCSPMKGHSHVYWYRQLPEEGLKFMVYLQKENIIDESGMPKERFSAEFPKEGPSILRIQQVVRGDSAAYFCASSPLAGEGYTFGSGTRLTVV.

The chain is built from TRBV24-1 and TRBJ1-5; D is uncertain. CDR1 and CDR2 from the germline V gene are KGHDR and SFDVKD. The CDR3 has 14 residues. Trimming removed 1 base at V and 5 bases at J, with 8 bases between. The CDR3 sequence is CATSDFREDQPQHF. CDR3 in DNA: TGTGCCACCAGTGATTTTAGGGAGGATCAGCCCCAGCATTTT.